Sequencing of this T cell receptor beta chain was carried out in a study of T cell repertoires in cytomegalovirus infection. Background on the study: Use of recently identified HLA-C-restricted and well-studied HLA-B-restricted CMV epitopes was part of the study. Evidence of both CMV infection and a matching HLA type came from public TCR beta signatures.

This CDR3 has 14 amino acids. The germline gives CDR1 MGHRA, CDR2 YSYEKL. A remark on this clonotype: What it binds is unknown. Germline is not matched at one junction end, which may reflect a read error.

In TCRdb, the reads were re-called with MiXCR into one record per CDR3 protein. The sample has about 140,000 distinct CDR3 sequences, over 25% seen once. General study results and limits: HLA-C-restricted CMV clonotypes gave the most frequent clonotype in two of eight donors. The cumulative frequency of public TCR beta families distinguished individuals who carried CMV together with the relevant HLA.

This sequence was found in a human donor in good health (CMV status not recorded). Some clones in this sample may be carry-over from other donors' samples. The genes are TRBV4-1 and TRBJ1-1; no firm D call. Sequences were derived from CD8+ T cells from cultured PBMCs, sampled from culture after CMV antigen stimulation. CDR3 in amino acids: CASSQALAGTEAFF. The CDR3 DNA sequence: TGTGCCAGCAGCCAAGCATTGGCGGGCACTGAAGCTTTCTTT.